A selection of T cell receptor beta chains follows, all from one sample in a study of blood T cell repertoires in COVID-19. Libraries were prepared by immunoSEQ multiplex PCR; TCRdb keeps only in-frame clonotypes and omits some of them. This table has 15,000 or so clones, about 91% appearing once. Sequences were obtained from peripheral blood. Receptor source: a human donor in a cohort sampled during active COVID-19. The CDR3 runs from the conserved cysteine through the conserved F or W. Each record gives: V gene, clone size, J gene, D gene, CDR3 protein, CDR3 DNA. The D gene is left open where the match is weak. For some rows the clone size is stated as once, few or many, or as a class when expanded; others skip it.

v_call: TRBV18
clone_size: NA
j_call: TRBJ2-1
d_call: NA
cdr3_aa: CASSGESYNEQFF
cdr3_nt: TGTGCCAGCTCAGGGGAGTCCTACAATGAGCAGTTCTTC

v_call: TRBV2
clone_size: NA
j_call: TRBJ1-2
d_call: NA
cdr3_aa: CASISGIGGYTF
cdr3_nt: TGTGCCAGCATTTCGGGGATCGGTGGCTACACCTTC

v_call: TRBV4-3
clone_size: once
j_call: TRBJ2-5
d_call: NA
cdr3_aa: CASSQDGASGEETQYF
cdr3_nt: TGCGCCAGCAGCCAAGATGGAGCGTCGGGGGAAGAGACCCAGTACTTC

v_call: TRBV13
clone_size: NA
j_call: TRBJ2-1
d_call: NA
cdr3_aa: CASSNRVWEQFF
cdr3_nt: TGTGCCAGCAGCAACAGGGTATGGGAGCAGTTCTTC

v_call: TRBV2
clone_size: NA
j_call: TRBJ2-1
d_call: TRBD2
cdr3_aa: CASRGRSGGDNEQFF
cdr3_nt: TGTGCCAGCAGAGGAAGAAGCGGGGGAGACAATGAGCAGTTCTTC

v_call: TRBV5-1
clone_size: NA
j_call: TRBJ1-2
d_call: TRBD1
cdr3_aa: CASSLAAQGAFYTF
cdr3_nt: TGCGCCAGCAGCTTGGCCGCACAGGGGGCTTTTTACACCTTC

v_call: TRBV2
clone_size: NA
j_call: TRBJ2-2
d_call: TRBD2
cdr3_aa: CASSALAGATGELFF
cdr3_nt: TGTGCCAGCAGTGCACTAGCGGGAGCCACCGGGGAGCTGTTTTTT

v_call: TRBV28
clone_size: NA
j_call: TRBJ2-5
d_call: TRBD2
cdr3_aa: CASSSPGLAGRPGAQYF
cdr3_nt: TGTGCCAGCAGTTCCCCGGGACTAGCGGGGCGCCCAGGAGCCCAGTACTTC

v_call: TRBV7-8
clone_size: NA
j_call: TRBJ2-5
d_call: TRBD2
cdr3_aa: CASSFSGGWQETQYF
cdr3_nt: TGTGCCAGCAGCTTCAGCGGGGGGTGGCAAGAGACCCAGTACTTC

v_call: TRBV28
clone_size: NA
j_call: TRBJ2-3
d_call: TRBD2
cdr3_aa: CASSATSGGREDTQYF
cdr3_nt: TGTGCCAGCAGTGCTACTAGCGGGGGGAGGGAAGATACGCAGTATTTT

v_call: TRBV7-9
clone_size: NA
j_call: TRBJ2-7
d_call: TRBD2
cdr3_aa: CASSSHRLAGGPLYEQYF
cdr3_nt: TGTGCCAGCAGCTCCCACCGACTAGCGGGGGGACCCCTCTACGAGCAGTACTTC

v_call: TRBV28
clone_size: NA
j_call: TRBJ2-3
d_call: TRBD1
cdr3_aa: CASSFSTGGADTQYF
cdr3_nt: TGTGCCAGCAGTTTTAGTACAGGGGGCGCGGATACGCAGTATTTT

v_call: TRBV19
clone_size: NA
j_call: TRBJ1-1
d_call: TRBD1
cdr3_aa: CASSMGQGEANTEAFF
cdr3_nt: TGTGCCAGTAGTATGGGACAGGGGGAAGCGAACACTGAAGCTTTCTTT

v_call: TRBV19
clone_size: NA
j_call: TRBJ1-5
d_call: TRBD1
cdr3_aa: CASAPGTGLNQPQHF
cdr3_nt: TGTGCCAGTGCACCCGGGACAGGGCTTAATCAGCCCCAGCATTTT

v_call: TRBV15
clone_size: NA
j_call: TRBJ1-2
d_call: NA
cdr3_aa: CATSRDTDSYGYTF
cdr3_nt: TGTGCCACCAGCAGAGATACCGATAGCTATGGCTACACCTTC

v_call: TRBV6-2/TRBV6-3
clone_size: NA
j_call: TRBJ2-3
d_call: NA
cdr3_aa: CASSKPPRASTDTQYF
cdr3_nt: TGTGCCAGCAGTAAACCCCCGCGGGCGTCCACAGATACGCAGTATTTT

v_call: TRBV30
clone_size: once
j_call: TRBJ2-7
d_call: TRBD2
cdr3_aa: CAWTRAGASSYEQYF
cdr3_nt: TGTGCCTGGACCCGAGCGGGGGCCAGCTCCTACGAGCAGTACTTC

v_call: TRBV23-1
clone_size: NA
j_call: TRBJ1-3
d_call: TRBD1
cdr3_aa: CASLLGTGENTIYF
cdr3_nt: TGCGCCAGCTTACTTGGGACAGGGGAGAACACCATATATTTT

v_call: TRBV12-3/TRBV12-4
clone_size: few
j_call: TRBJ2-1
d_call: NA
cdr3_aa: CDKLGNYNEQFF
cdr3_nt: TGTGACAAACTAGGGAACTACAATGAGCAGTTCTTC

v_call: TRBV27
clone_size: NA
j_call: TRBJ2-1
d_call: TRBD2
cdr3_aa: CASSFWTSRSDEQFF
cdr3_nt: TGTGCCAGCAGTTTTTGGACTAGCAGAAGCGATGAGCAGTTCTTC

v_call: TRBV6-5
clone_size: NA
j_call: TRBJ2-4
d_call: TRBD1
cdr3_aa: CASNIQGANIQYF
cdr3_nt: TGTGCCAGCAACATACAGGGGGCGAACATTCAGTACTTC

v_call: TRBV2
clone_size: NA
j_call: TRBJ2-7
d_call: TRBD1
cdr3_aa: CATGTGLTYEQYF
cdr3_nt: TGTGCCACCGGGACAGGGCTCACCTACGAGCAGTACTTC

v_call: TRBV18
clone_size: NA
j_call: TRBJ1-2
d_call: TRBD1
cdr3_aa: CASSLPRTGEYGYTF
cdr3_nt: TGTGCCAGCTCACTTCCCCGGACAGGGGAATATGGCTACACCTTC

v_call: TRBV9
clone_size: NA
j_call: TRBJ1-2
d_call: TRBD1
cdr3_aa: CASSLGTGPANYGYTF
cdr3_nt: TGTGCCAGCAGCCTGGGGACAGGGCCCGCTAACTATGGCTACACCTTC

v_call: TRBV5-1
clone_size: once
j_call: TRBJ2-7
d_call: TRBD1
cdr3_aa: CASSLATGGLKEQYF
cdr3_nt: TGCGCCAGCAGCTTGGCGACAGGGGGGCTTAAGGAGCAGTACTTC

v_call: TRBV7-2
clone_size: NA
j_call: TRBJ2-7
d_call: TRBD2
cdr3_aa: CASSRGGSPSSYEQYF
cdr3_nt: TGTGCCAGCAGCCGCGGGGGGAGTCCGAGCTCCTACGAGCAGTACTTC

v_call: TRBV19
clone_size: NA
j_call: TRBJ1-2
d_call: NA
cdr3_aa: CASNPLDGDYGYTF
cdr3_nt: TGTGCCAGTAATCCGTTAGACGGGGACTATGGCTACACCTTC

v_call: TRBV6-2/TRBV6-3
clone_size: NA
j_call: TRBJ1-5
d_call: NA
cdr3_aa: CASSQDIFSQPQHF
cdr3_nt: TGTGCCAGCAGTCAGGACATTTTCAGTCAGCCCCAGCATTTT

v_call: TRBV4-2
clone_size: NA
j_call: TRBJ2-2
d_call: NA
cdr3_aa: CASSQDVVAAGELFF
cdr3_nt: TGTGCCAGCAGCCAAGATGTAGTAGCGGCCGGGGAGCTGTTTTTT

v_call: TRBV4-1
clone_size: NA
j_call: TRBJ2-7
d_call: TRBD1
cdr3_aa: CASSTGQGARYEQYF
cdr3_nt: TGCGCCAGCAGCACCGGACAGGGGGCGAGGTACGAGCAGTACTTC

v_call: TRBV4-1
clone_size: NA
j_call: TRBJ2-5
d_call: TRBD2
cdr3_aa: CASSQGLGGGVVETQYF
cdr3_nt: TGCGCCAGCAGCCAAGGGCTCGGCGGGGGGGTTGTGGAGACCCAGTACTTC

v_call: TRBV4-1
clone_size: once
j_call: TRBJ2-7
d_call: TRBD2
cdr3_aa: CASSQVVRETSAYEQYF
cdr3_nt: TGCGCCAGCAGCCAAGTGGTTCGGGAGACTAGCGCCTACGAGCAGTACTTC

v_call: TRBV5-6
clone_size: NA
j_call: TRBJ2-3
d_call: TRBD2
cdr3_aa: CASSLSRASGGTSTDTQYF
cdr3_nt: TGTGCCAGCAGCTTGTCTAGGGCTAGCGGGGGGACTAGCACAGATACGCAGTATTTT

v_call: TRBV3-1/TRBV3-2
clone_size: NA
j_call: TRBJ1-5
d_call: NA
cdr3_aa: CASSQDRVRLSNQPQHF
cdr3_nt: TGTGCCAGCAGCCAAGATCGAGTCAGGCTTTCTAATCAGCCCCAGCATTTT

v_call: TRBV7-8
clone_size: once
j_call: TRBJ1-5
d_call: NA
cdr3_aa: CASSRGSQPQHF
cdr3_nt: TGTGCCAGCAGTAGGGGGTCTCAGCCCCAGCATTTT

v_call: TRBV9
clone_size: NA
j_call: TRBJ2-3
d_call: TRBD1
cdr3_aa: CASSARGQRTDTQYF
cdr3_nt: TGTGCCAGCAGCGCCAGGGGGCAACGCACAGATACGCAGTATTTT

v_call: TRBV5-1
clone_size: NA
j_call: TRBJ2-5
d_call: NA
cdr3_aa: CASSFEGEETQYF
cdr3_nt: TGCGCCAGCAGCTTTGAGGGGGAAGAGACCCAGTACTTC

v_call: TRBV6-6
clone_size: NA
j_call: TRBJ2-3
d_call: NA
cdr3_aa: CASSYGGLDTQYF
cdr3_nt: TGTGCCAGCAGTTACGGGGGGTTGGATACGCAGTATTTT

v_call: TRBV27
clone_size: NA
j_call: TRBJ2-6
d_call: NA
cdr3_aa: CASSQTGLSGANVLTF
cdr3_nt: TGTGCCAGCAGTCAGACAGGTCTCTCTGGGGCCAACGTCCTGACTTTC

v_call: TRBV14
clone_size: NA
j_call: TRBJ1-2
d_call: NA
cdr3_aa: CASSQEELAGYGYTF
cdr3_nt: TGTGCCAGCAGCCAAGAAGAACTGGCGGGCTATGGCTACACCTTC

v_call: TRBV2
clone_size: NA
j_call: TRBJ1-2
d_call: TRBD1
cdr3_aa: CASTIYRDSNYGYTF
cdr3_nt: TGTGCCAGCACCATCTACCGGGACAGCAACTATGGCTACACCTTC